These 28 T cell receptor beta chains were all obtained from the same sample, sequenced in a study of CDR3 diversity in severe acne. Each CDR3 protein is one row after TCRdb ran MiXCR on the PCR reads. Of roughly 100,000 distinct CDR3 sequences listed, roughly 51% are singletons. Source material: blood. The receptors come from a male donor with acne.

As for this clonotype: A read error is possible here, since a much larger clone lies one base away. The chain has TRBV20-1 and TRBJ1-4; 7 bases map to TRBD1. CDR3 length: 14 amino acids. Germline CDR1 and CDR2: DFQATT and SNEGSKA (reference sequence). Trimming took 5 bases from V and 4 from J; bases not matched to a gene: 7. Here the CDR3 reads CSAAQTGINEKLFF. The CDR3 DNA reads TGCAGTGCTGCCCAGACAGGGATTAATGAAAAACTGTTTTTT.

This clonotype was counted ten times or more. The chain links TRBV30 to TRBJ2-3; 10 bases align to TRBD1. Unmatched junction bases numbered 6, after V lost 8 bases and J lost 4 bases. This CDR3 is 13 amino acids long. The V gene's germline CDR1 is GTSNPN and CDR2 SVGIG (reference sequence). In DNA form, the CDR3 reads TGTGCCAGAAGGACAGGGGGTGCAGATACGCAGTATTTT. Its protein is CARRTGGADTQYF.

V usage is TRBV27 and J usage is TRBJ2-7; D unresolved. Trimming cost V 3 bases and J 1 base, with 16 bases left between them. The germline CDR1 and CDR2 sequences are MNHEY and SMNVEV (reference sequence). The CDR3 runs to 16 residues. The CDR3 DNA is TGTGCCAGCAGTTTCTCGGGCAGTGGGTCGTCCTACGAGCAGTACGTC. It codes for CASSFSGSGSSYEQYV.

This clonotype was detected many times. The chain is built from TRBV7-8 and TRBJ2-7; D possibly corresponds to TRBD2 (7 bases). V lost 4 bases and J 3 bases, leaving 13 bases between the germline ends. Germline V lookup: CDR1 SGHVS, CDR2 FQNEAQ. The CDR3 totals 14 residues. In DNA form, the CDR3 reads TGTGCCAGCAGCTCAGGGGACTACCTCTACGAGCAGTACGTC. Residues: CASSSGDYLYEQYV.

The chain recombines TRBV25-1 with TRBJ2-5; 10 bases align to TRBD2. The CDR3 contains 11 residues. The V gene's germline CDR1 is MGHDK and CDR2 SYGVNS. V lost 11 bases, J lost 7 bases, and 4 bases stayed unmatched. The CDR3 region is CALAGDVTQYF. The DNA for the CDR3 is TGTGCCCTAGCGGGAGATGTGACCCAGTACTTC.

This clonotype has ten or more counts. CDR3 residues: CASAPAGGPNNEQFF. As DNA, the CDR3 is TGTGCCAGCGCTCCGGCGGGGGGGCCCAACAATGAGCAGTTCTTC. The V and J genes are TRBV19 and TRBJ2-1; the match to TRBD2 covers 9 bases. The V gene end was trimmed by 9 bases and the J gene end by 5 bases; junction bases not matched to a gene: 11. The CDR3 is 15 amino acids. Looked up from germline, CDR1 is LNHDA and CDR2 is SQIVND (reference sequence).

The CDR3 DNA reads as TGTGCCAGCACCCCCCCACGATTTCCCGATTTTATGCACACTGAAGCTTTCTTT. Encoded protein: CASTPPRFPDFMHTEAFF. The chain joins TRBV9 to TRBJ1-1; D uncertain. The CDR3 sequence is 18 residues long. Deletions cut 6 bases from V and 3 bases from J, with 27 bases between. Germline assignment: CDR1 SGDLS and CDR2 YYNGEE.

This clonotype was counted ten times or more. The CDR3 DNA is TGTGCCAGCAGTCGCGGGACAGTATACACAGATACGCAGTATTTT. Its translation: CASSRGTVYTDTQYF. This sequence joins TRBV6-5 and TRBJ2-3; possibly TRBD1 for D (7 bases). Per the germline V gene, CDR1 is MNHEY and CDR2 is SVGAGI. CDR3 length: 15 residues. Trimming left V 5 bases short and J 2 bases short, with 14 bases between.

This chain connects TRBV4-2 to TRBJ2-5; 10 bases are a match to TRBD2. CDR1 is LGHNA, CDR2 YNFKEQ, per germline. V shed 1 base and J 5 bases; nucleotides not matched to a gene: 13. CDR3 length: 18 amino acids. CDR3 amino acids: CASSQANSSGRAKETQYF. The CDR3 DNA is TGTGCCAGCAGCCAAGCCAACTCAAGCGGGAGGGCTAAGGAGACCCAGTACTTC.

This clonotype was counted a few times. The chain recombines TRBV19 with TRBJ2-2, with 9 bases aligning to TRBD1. Trimming cost V 4 bases and J 6 bases; bases outside gene matches: 9. CDR1 is LNHDA, CDR2 SQIVND, per germline (reference sequence). The CDR3 runs to 16 residues. The CDR3 spells CASSRTGAPVSGELFF. CDR3 bases: TGTGCCAGTAGTAGGACAGGGGCGCCAGTTTCCGGGGAGCTGTTTTTT.

In its sample, this clonotype was seen many times. For the CDR3, the DNA is TGTGCCAGCAGTGGGGGCGGCGGGAGGGGCACCGGGGAGCTGTTTTTT. Amino acid sequence: CASSGGGGRGTGELFF. The chain employs TRBV2 and TRBJ2-2; 9 positions agree with TRBD2. With 4 bases clipped from V and 4 bases from J, the junction kept 7 bases outside the gene matches. The CDR3 has 16 residues. Germline values: CDR1 SNHLY, CDR2 FYNNEI.

This clonotype has ten or more counts. The chain uses TRBV2 and TRBJ2-7; D unclear. V gave up 6 bases and J gave up 2 bases, with 11 bases separating them. Germline-derived CDR1 and CDR2 are SNHLY and FYNNEI. The CDR3 consists of 13 residues. The CDR3 region is CASSASEPYEQYV. DNA for the CDR3: TGTGCCAGCAGCGCCAGCGAACCCTACGAGCAGTACGTC.

Note on this clonotype: Its ends do not fully match the called genes, so a read error is possible. The V gene is TRBV15, the J gene TRBJ1-1, with D uncertain. Looked up from germline, CDR1 is LNHNV and CDR2 is YYDKDF (reference sequence). This CDR3 has 13 residues. The CDR3 DNA follows: TGTGCCAGCAGCGACACAGCTTACACTGAAGCTTTCTTT. As protein: CASSDTAYTEAFF.

The count of this clonotype is one. CDR3 coding DNA: TGCAGTGCAAGGCGGGAGGCCTCCTACAATGAGCAGTATTTT. It is translated as CSARREASYNEQYF. V is TRBV20-1 and J is TRBJ2-3, with 8 bases identical to TRBD2. V dropped 6 bases and J dropped 11; count of bases not matched to a gene: 16. The CDR3 is 14 amino acids. Per germline, CDR1 DFQATT and CDR2 SNEGSKA (reference sequence).

The rearrangement joins TRBV19 to TRBJ2-1, with 10 bases identical to TRBD2. The CDR3 length is 12 residues. J lost 11 bases, V lost 7 bases, and 5 bases had no gene match. Germline CDR1 and CDR2: LNHDA and SQIVND (reference sequence). The CDR3 region is CASNSGRAQQFF. The CDR3 DNA sequence: TGTGCCAGTAACAGCGGGAGGGCCCAGCAGTTCTTC. The full variable domain, in which reference TRBV19 and TRBJ2-1 provide the parts outside the CDR3, is DGGITQSPKYLFRKEGQNVTLSCEQNLNHDAMYWYRQDPGQGLRLIYYSQIVNDFQKGDIAEGYSVSREKKESFPLTVTSAQKNPTAFYLCASNSGRAQQFFGPGTRLTVL.

This clonotype was seen at least ten times. The chain combines TRBV4-2 with TRBJ2-7, with TRBD1 identical over 8 bases. This CDR3 has 15 residues. Germline CDR1 reads LGHNA; CDR2 reads YNFKEQ. The junction had 8 bases not matched to a gene; V was cut back by 2 bases and J by 5 bases. CDR3 in amino acids: CASSQRMTGAHEQYF. In DNA, the CDR3 is TGTGCCAGCAGCCAACGTATGACAGGGGCACACGAGCAGTACTTC.

As concerns this clonotype: A much larger clone is a single base away; this may be a read error. This chain links TRBV5-4 with TRBJ1-2, with D possibly TRBD1 on 5 matching bases. V lost 3 bases and J lost 7, with 22 bases in between. Germline lookup yields CDR1 SGHNT and CDR2 YYREEE (reference sequence). CDR3 length: 16 amino acids. This CDR3 is CASSSQWDRDGCGYTF. The CDR3, as DNA: TGTGCCAGCAGCTCCCAATGGGACCGTGACGGCTGTGGCTACACCTTC.

The table lists this clonotype with many counts. This sequence joins TRBV5-1 and TRBJ1-1; D possibly corresponds to TRBD1 (5 bases). With 0 bases removed from V and 8 bases from J, the gap between germline ends came to 14 bases. Germline V gives CDR1 SGHRS, CDR2 YFSETQ. The CDR3 runs to 14 residues. The CDR3 loop is CASSLVQEATEAFF. For the CDR3, the DNA is TGCGCCAGCAGCTTGGTACAGGAGGCCACGGAAGCTTTCTTT.

The J gene is TRBJ1-1, the V gene TRBV29-1; D uncertain. Trimming removed 6 bases at V and 1 base at J, with 18 bases between. Germline loops: CDR1 SQVTM, CDR2 ANQGSEA. The CDR3 length is 15 residues. The CDR3 region is CSVPLGVGQNTEAFF. CDR3 bases: TGCAGCGTGCCCCTCGGGGTAGGCCAGAACACTGAAGCTTTCTTT.

The rearrangement joins TRBV7-9 to TRBJ1-2; 8 bases map to TRBD1. CDR1 is SEHNR, CDR2 FQNEAQ, per germline (reference sequence). J lost 6 bases, V lost 5 bases, and 11 bases had no gene match. CDR3 length: 15 residues. The DNA for the CDR3 is TGTGCCAGCAGCGTCAGGGGGCCCGTTGGTGATGGCTACACCTTC. Its protein product is CASSVRGPVGDGYTF.

The chain combines TRBV29-1 with TRBJ1-1; a possible D gene is TRBD1 (5 bases). Trimming removed 6 bases at V and 1 base at J, with 12 bases between. The CDR3 runs to 13 residues. Germline assignment: CDR1 SQVTM and CDR2 ANQGSEA. The CDR3 nucleotides read TGCAGCGTCCTTGACAGAAGGAACACTGAAGCTTTCTTT. This codes for CSVLDRRNTEAFF. The full variable domain, with the rest looked up from reference TRBV29-1 and TRBJ1-1, is SAVISQKPSRDICQRGTSLTIQCQVDSQVTMMFWYRQQPGQSLTLIATANQGSEATYESGFVIDKFPISRPNLTFSTLTVSNMSPEDSSIYLCSVLDRRNTEAFFGQGTRLTVV.

This clonotype qualifies as medium-sized. V and J are TRBV7-2 and TRBJ2-2; no firm D call. Germline lookup yields CDR1 SGHTA and CDR2 FQGNSA. Trimming stripped 5 bases from V and 1 base from J, with 8 bases between. The CDR3 is 14 amino acids. This CDR3 reads CASSHRQNTGELFF. For the CDR3, the DNA is TGTGCCAGCAGCCACCGACAGAACACCGGGGAGCTGTTTTTT.

V is TRBV11-2 and J is TRBJ2-2; 9 bases are a match to TRBD2. The germline gives CDR1 SGHAT, CDR2 FQNNGV. The CDR3 sequence is 17 residues long. The V and J ends lost 1 base and 6 bases, in that order; junction bases with no gene match: 9. The CDR3 spells CASSLVLGTSSSGELFF. The DNA of the CDR3 is TGTGCCAGCAGCTTAGTTTTGGGGACTAGCTCTTCCGGGGAGCTGTTTTTT.

This clonotype was counted a few times. This chain links TRBV2 with TRBJ1-2; D uncertain. Germline V lookup: CDR1 SNHLY, CDR2 FYNNEI. The CDR3 loop spans 11 amino acids. V shed 7 bases and J shed 6 bases, with 9 bases lying between them. The DNA of the CDR3 is TGTGCCAGCAAGTCTGTGGATGGCTACACCTTC. This encodes CASKSVDGYTF. Together with reference TRBV2 and TRBJ1-2, the CDR3 gives the full variable domain: EPEVTQTPSHQVTQMGQEVILRCVPISNHLYFYWYRQILGQKVEFLVSFYNNEISEKSEIFDDQFSVERPDGSNFTLKIRSTKLEDSAMYFCASKSVDGYTFGSGTRLTVV.

Many counts were recorded for this clonotype. J is TRBJ2-3 and V is TRBV6-4, with 10 bases matching TRBD2. This CDR3 is built from 15 residues. V dropped 0 bases and J dropped 4; count of bases not matched to a gene: 1. Germline V gene lookup returns CDR1 MRHNA and CDR2 SNTAGT. The CDR3 DNA reads as TGTGCCAGCAGTGACTCAGCGGGGGGGCCAGATACGCAGTATTTT. It is translated as CASSDSAGGPDTQYF.

The gene calls are TRBV28 and TRBJ1-4; TRBD1 agrees at 10 bases. This CDR3 contains 19 residues. The germline gives CDR1 MDHEN, CDR2 SYDVKM. The V segment lost 4 bases and the J segment 2 bases; nucleotides outside the gene matches: 13. CDR3 in amino acids: CASSSDRGRMKWTNEKLFF. CDR3 coding DNA: TGTGCCAGCAGTTCAGACAGGGGGCGCATGAAGTGGACTAATGAAAAACTGTTTTTT.

This sequence joins TRBV7-9 and TRBJ2-2; D remains ambiguous. This CDR3 contains 16 residues. Trimming cost V 5 bases and J 2 bases, with 15 bases left between them. Looked up from germline, CDR1 is SEHNR and CDR2 is FQNEAQ (reference sequence). The CDR3 nucleotides read TGTGCCAGCAGCCAAGAACCGGGTTCCAACACCGGGGAGCTGTTTTTT. Translating gives CASSQEPGSNTGELFF.

The chain couples TRBV10-2 to TRBJ1-1, with D unclear. This CDR3 region has 14 residues. Trimming removed 0 bases at V and 2 bases at J, with 7 bases between. Germline CDR1 WSHSY, CDR2 SAAADI. CDR3 in DNA: TGCGCCAGCAGTGAGTCGAAAGTTAACACTGAAGCTTTCTTT. It is translated as CASSESKVNTEAFF.